These T cell receptor beta chains were read from a single sample in a study of T cell responses to AZD1222 COVID-19 vaccine. Repertoires were generated with immunoSEQ multiplex PCR, while TCRdb's copy carries only in-frame clones and drops some. The sample lists about 100,000 clones, less than 95% occurring once. This specimen consisted of peripheral blood, obtained on day 0 of AZD1222 vaccination. The source is an adult in good health. The CDR3 runs from the conserved cysteine through the conserved F or W. D genes are given only for firm matches. Not all rows give a size; the values are once, few, many and, for expanded clones, a class.

J	V	length	size	D	DNA	CDR3
TRBJ2-3	TRBV9	15	-	-	TGTGCCAGCAGCGTAGAAGGTGAGGTGGGAGATACGCAGTATTTT	CASSVEGEVGDTQYF
TRBJ1-2	TRBV19	13	-	-	TGTGCCACTAGTTCCAGGTCGGGGTATGGCTACACCTTC	CATSSRSGYGYTF
TRBJ2-5	TRBV18	13	-	TRBD2	TGTGCCAGCTCACCACCGGGGGGGGAGACCCAGTACTTC	CASSPPGGETQYF
TRBJ2-5	TRBV3-1/TRBV3-2	14	once	-	TGTGCCAGCAGCCCTCGGACGGGCCTCGAGACCCAGTACTTC	CASSPRTGLETQYF
TRBJ2-2	TRBV7-2	16	-	TRBD1	TGTGCCAGCAGGTCTCCGGGACAGGGGACCACCGGGGAGCTGTTTTTT	CASRSPGQGTTGELFF
TRBJ1-2	TRBV29-1	12	once	-	TGCAGCGTTGAAGATTCGGTGGTGGGCTACACCTTC	CSVEDSVVGYTF
TRBJ1-1	TRBV19	11	-	-	TGTGCCTCCCACCTAGGGACTGAAGCTTTCTTT	CASHLGTEAFF
TRBJ1-4	TRBV10-2	15	-	-	TGCGCCAGCAGTGAGTCAGGAGGGTTCTATGAAAAACTGTTTTTT	CASSESGGFYEKLFF
TRBJ2-7	TRBV6-2/TRBV6-3	16	-	-	TGTGCCAGCAGTTACGACCGACAGGGAGGGGAATACGAGCAGTACTTC	CASSYDRQGGEYEQYF
TRBJ1-6	TRBV6-5	15	-	TRBD1	TGTGCCAGCAGTTTGGGACAGGGGATGAGTTCACCCCTCCACTTT	CASSLGQGMSSPLHF
TRBJ2-6	TRBV6-5	15	-	TRBD1	TGTGCCAGCAGTAACAGGGGGCGTGGGGCCAACGTCCTGACTTTC	CASSNRGRGANVLTF
TRBJ1-1	TRBV27	14	once	-	TGTGCCAGCAGTCTCCTGACAGGGAACACTGAAGCTTTCTTT	CASSLLTGNTEAFF
TRBJ2-5	TRBV9	13	-	-	TGTGCCAGCAGCGGGACAGACCAAGAGACCCAGTACTTC	CASSGTDQETQYF
TRBJ2-7	TRBV2	13	once	TRBD1	TGTGCCGGGACAGGGGAGTACTCCTACGAGCAGTACTTC	CAGTGEYSYEQYF